The next 17 T cell receptor beta chains were all read from a single sample in a study of early T cells in non-severe SARS-CoV-2 infection. Each CDR3 protein gets one entry after TCRdb re-called the 5' RACE reads with MiXCR. The sample lists almost 30,000 distinct CDR3 sequences, more than 4.5% occurring once. Sample: whole blood. These receptor sequences come from an adult who was a healthcare worker with PCR-confirmed SARS-CoV-2 infection or an uninfected control (not recorded which).

CDR3 nucleotide sequence: TGTGCCAGCAGCTTATTTGGACTAGCCTTACCCGAGCAGTTCTTC. Its translation is CASSLFGLALPEQFF. The chain links TRBV7-2 to TRBJ2-1; 8 nucleotides agree with TRBD2. This CDR3 contains 15 residues. The ends lost 2 bases at V and 10 bases at J; junction bases unmatched: 10. Germline CDR1 reads SGHTA; CDR2 reads FQGNSA.

This clonotype was counted between two and nine times. The chain employs TRBV29-1 and TRBJ2-1; D gene unclear. Trimming removed 7 bases at V and 0 bases at J, with 13 bases between. This CDR3 has 14 residues. Per germline, CDR1 SQVTM and CDR2 ANQGSEA. The CDR3 coding sequence is TGCAGCGCTACTCCAGCTTTCTCCTACAATGAGCAGTTCTTC. Translating it yields CSATPAFSYNEQFF.

Many counts were recorded for this clonotype. The rearrangement joins TRBV12-3 or TRBV12-4 to TRBJ1-1; D unclear. There are 15 residues in the CDR3. Between the trimmed V and J ends, which lost 6 bases and 0 bases, there was a span of 14 bases. The DNA for the CDR3 is TGTGCCAGCAGGCTTGGACTGATCATGAACACTGAAGCTTTCTTT. This gives the protein CASRLGLIMNTEAFF.

This clonotype occurred many times. This sequence joins TRBV7-6 and TRBJ2-2; D may be TRBD1 (6 bases). Germline assignment: CDR1 SGHVS and CDR2 FNYEAQ. There are 12 residues in the CDR3. The ends were cut back, 5 bases at V and 5 bases at J, with 6 bases in the middle. The CDR3 reads CASSTGTGELFF. The CDR3 DNA sequence: TGTGCCAGCAGCACAGGGACCGGGGAGCTGTTTTTT. Together with reference TRBV7-6 and TRBJ2-2, the CDR3 gives the full variable domain: GAGVSQSPRYKVTKRGQDVALRCDPISGHVSLYWYRQALGQGPEFLTYFNYEAQQDKSGLPNDRFSAERPEGSISTLTIQRTEQRDSAMYRCASSTGTGELFFGEGSRLTVL.

V gene TRBV5-5 combines with J gene TRBJ2-4, with D tentatively TRBD1 (7 bases). CDR1 is SGHKS and CDR2 is YYEKEE in the germline V gene (reference sequence). This CDR3 has 14 amino acids. The V end was cut by 4 bases, the J end by 6 bases, with 14 bases between. CDR3 region: CASSPRQGGNIQYF. DNA of the CDR3: TGTGCCAGCAGCCCCCGACAGGGAGGAAACATTCAGTACTTC. Variable domain in full (rest from reference TRBV5-5 and TRBJ2-4): DAGVTQSPTHLIKTRGQQVTLRCSPISGHKSVSWYQQVLGQGPQFIFQYYEKEERGRGNFPDRFSARQFPNYSSELNVNALLLGDSALYLCASSPRQGGNIQYFGAGTRLSVL.

This clonotype was detected ten times or more. The chain uses TRBV6-5 and TRBJ2-1; D tentatively reads TRBD1 or TRBD2 (7 bases each). The CDR3 contains 16 residues. V shed 4 bases and J shed 2 bases, with 15 bases lying between them. Germline V gene data show CDR1 as MNHEY and CDR2 as SVGAGI. The CDR3 spells CASSFRGGRTYNEQFF. CDR3 DNA sequence: TGTGCCAGCAGTTTCAGGGGGGGTAGGACCTACAATGAGCAGTTCTTC.

The table lists this clonotype with many counts. This rearrangement joins TRBV28 to TRBJ2-5, with 9 positions matching TRBD2. V was pared by 8 bases and J by 3 bases, with 7 bases of the junction left unmatched. Germline assignment: CDR1 MDHEN and CDR2 SYDVKM. The CDR3 has 14 amino acids. The CDR3 sequence: CASLGASGEETQYF. CDR3 DNA: TGTGCCAGCCTTGGGGCTAGCGGGGAAGAGACCCAGTACTTC.

This clonotype was picked up many times. This chain joins TRBV12-3 or TRBV12-4 and TRBJ2-1, with 7 nucleotides matching TRBD2. V was clipped by 3 bases and J by 8 bases; unmatched bases: 10. The length of the CDR3 is 15 residues. DNA for the CDR3: TGTGCCAGCAGTTTTAAGAGCGGGGAGATCGATGAGCAGTTCTTC. It yields the protein CASSFKSGEIDEQFF.

This clonotype has a count of ten or more. V is TRBV2 and J is TRBJ1-5; no clear D. From germline, CDR1 is SNHLY and CDR2 FYNNEI. This CDR3 has 14 residues. V lost 7 bases and J lost 0, with 10 bases in between. The chain's CDR3 is CASTRLNSNQPQHF. CDR3 sequence (DNA): TGTGCCAGCACAAGACTGAATAGCAATCAGCCCCAGCATTTT.

A few counts support this clonotype. The rearrangement links TRBV3-1 to TRBJ2-3, with 12 bases aligning to TRBD2. CDR3 length: 15 amino acids. From germline, CDR1 is LGHDT and CDR2 YNNKEL (reference sequence). Trimming removed 4 bases from V and 7 bases from J; junction bases left unmatched: 6. This CDR3 reads CASSLGLAGANTQYF. The CDR3, as DNA: TGTGCCAGCAGCCTGGGACTAGCGGGCGCCAATACGCAGTATTTT.

Written as DNA, the CDR3 is TGTGCCAGCAGTTTACGCCCGCCCCAGCATTTT. Amino acid sequence: CASSLRPPQHF. The chain is built from TRBV28 and TRBJ1-5; no clear D gene. V lost 2 bases and J lost 9, with 5 bases in between. This CDR3 contains 11 residues. Germline V gene lookup returns CDR1 MDHEN and CDR2 SYDVKM.

This clonotype was picked up many times. The chain carries TRBV10-3 and TRBJ1-6, with D uncertain. The ends were cut back, 0 bases at V and 0 bases at J, with 6 bases in the middle. The CDR3 is 16 amino acids. Germline V gives CDR1 ENHRY, CDR2 SYGVKD. The CDR3: CAISESIDSYNSPLHF. CDR3 bases: TGTGCCATCAGTGAGTCGATTGACTCCTATAATTCACCCCTCCACTTT.

Many counts were recorded for this clonotype. The gene calls are TRBV18 and TRBJ2-7, with 7 nucleotides matching TRBD1. Germline CDR1 and CDR2: KGHSH and LQKENI. CDR3 length: 15 residues. Trimming took 3 bases from V and 3 from J; bases not matched to a gene: 8. Here the CDR3 DNA reads TGTGCCAGCTCACCCCTCGGACAGGACGACTACGAGCAGTACTTC. This sequence encodes CASSPLGQDDYEQYF.

This clonotype was observed once. The J gene is TRBJ2-7, the V gene TRBV27; D is unresolved. The germline gives CDR1 MNHEY, CDR2 SMNVEV (reference sequence). The V end was cut by 2 bases, the J end by 2 bases, with 13 bases between. The CDR3 contains 15 residues. CDR3 coding DNA: TGTGCCAGCAGTTTAAGTGGGCCAGGACCCTACGAGCAGTACTTC. This translates into CASSLSGPGPYEQYF.

This clonotype was detected ten times or more. The chain has TRBV4-2 and TRBJ2-1, with 7 nucleotides matching TRBD2. This CDR3 comprises 16 residues. The germline gives CDR1 LGHNA, CDR2 YNFKEQ. The V segment lost 0 bases and the J segment 0 bases; nucleotides outside the gene matches: 2. The CDR3 loop reads CASSQDSSGSYNEQFF. The DNA for the CDR3 is TGTGCCAGCAGCCAAGATTCTAGCGGCTCCTACAATGAGCAGTTCTTC.

There are many counts of this clonotype. This chain uses TRBV5-1 with TRBJ2-2; the D is unclear. CDR3 length: 16 amino acids. CDR1 and CDR2 from the germline V gene are SGHRS and YFSETQ. Trimming took off 0 bases at V and 0 bases at J, with 9 bases between the two ends. The CDR3 nucleotides read TGCGCCAGCAGCTTGGACGGGTGGACGAACACCGGGGAGCTGTTTTTT. Its translation: CASSLDGWTNTGELFF.

This clonotype was seen repeatedly, ten times or more. This chain uses TRBV2 with TRBJ2-1; 12 bases line up with TRBD2. The J segment lost 5 bases and the V segment lost 3 bases, leaving 2 bases of the junction unmatched. The CDR3 is made up of 15 amino acids. Germline CDR1 and CDR2: SNHLY and FYNNEI. The CDR3 bases are TGTGCCAGCAGTGAGAGGACTAGCGGGAACAATGAGCAGTTCTTC. Translated, it gives CASSERTSGNNEQFF.